The 17 T cell receptor beta chains below all came from one sample that was sequenced in a study of cytomegalovirus exposure and HLA in healthy donors. Only in-frame clones appear in the TCRdb table, and some are missing; sequencing was by immunoSEQ multiplex PCR. The data contain hundreds of thousands of clones, about 87% of them seen just once; the ten biggest clones take up approximately 2.5%. The sample was PBMCs. These receptors came from a man between 18 and 29 years old in good health and CMV-seronegative.

The chain uses TRBV7-6 and TRBJ2-7, with 8 bases lining up with TRBD1. V shed 5 bases, J shed 2 bases, and the junction held 8 bases outside the gene matches. This CDR3 is 15 amino acids long. CDR1 is SGHVS, CDR2 FNYEAQ, per germline. The CDR3 region has the DNA TGTGCCAGCAGCCCAGGGGACAGGCCAACCTACGAGCAGTACTTC. Its translation: CASSPGDRPTYEQYF.

This chain uses TRBV19 with TRBJ1-3; D not resolved. V was shortened by 8 bases and J by 5 bases, with 13 bases between the two germline ends. CDR1 is LNHDA, CDR2 SQIVND, per germline (reference sequence). This CDR3 contains 13 residues. The CDR3 bases are TGTGCCAGTGGGCAGCCACTTAGAAACACCATATATTTT. Translation gives CASGQPLRNTIYF.

The chain has TRBV13 and TRBJ2-1; weak D call: TRBD2 (5 bases). The germline CDR1 and CDR2 sequences are PRHDT and FYEKMQ (reference sequence). The CDR3 contains 11 residues. V was pared by 1 base and J by 10 bases, with 5 bases between. The CDR3: CASSLAGEQFF. The CDR3 DNA follows: TGTGCCAGCAGCTTAGCGGGAGAGCAGTTCTTC.

The chain recombines TRBV14 with TRBJ2-1; 7 nucleotides match TRBD2. This CDR3 has 15 residues. Trimming at V came to 4 bases and at J to 4 bases, leaving 7 bases not matched to a gene. Germline V lookup: CDR1 SGHDN, CDR2 FVKESK. CDR3 DNA sequence: TGTGCCAGCAGCCTAGGTCGCGGGGGATACAATGAGCAGTTCTTC. Its translation is CASSLGRGGYNEQFF.

The V call is TRBV7-9, the J call TRBJ1-2; D is ambiguous. V lost 2 bases to trimming and J lost 3 bases, with 13 bases between them. From germline, CDR1 is SEHNR and CDR2 FQNEAQ (reference sequence). This CDR3 is built from 15 residues. CDR3 sequence (DNA): TGTGCCAGCAGCTTAAATAACAGACTAGACTATGGCTACACCTTC. Translated: CASSLNNRLDYGYTF.

The chain links TRBV4-3 to TRBJ1-1, with TRBD1 as a possible D gene (5 bases). Trimming cost V 4 bases and J 11 bases, with 11 bases left between them. The germline gives CDR1 LGHNA, CDR2 YSLEER. The CDR3 is 11 amino acids. CDR3 residues: CASSRGGVAFF. The CDR3 nucleotides read TGCGCCAGCAGCCGCGGAGGGGTGGCTTTCTTT.

This clone came up once. The J gene is TRBJ2-1, the V gene TRBV5-6; maybe TRBD2 (6 bases). The CDR3 totals 12 residues. The V and J ends lost 3 bases and 5 bases respectively, with 6 bases between them. Germline V lookup: CDR1 SGHDT, CDR2 YYEEEE. CDR3 loop: CASSSGDNEQFF. The CDR3 DNA reads TGTGCCAGCAGCTCGGGGGACAATGAGCAGTTCTTC.

This clone showed up just a few times. CDR3 in DNA: TGTGCCAGCTTGCGGGGGCGTGACGGCTATGGCTACACCTTC. Translation gives CASLRGRDGYGYTF. The chain employs TRBV28 and TRBJ1-2, with D maybe TRBD1 (6 bases). This CDR3 contains 14 residues. The germline V gene has CDR1 MDHEN and CDR2 SYDVKM. V lost 8 bases, J lost 4 bases, and 17 bases lay in between.

CDR3 nucleotide sequence: TGTGCCAGCAGCCGACAACCTAGCGGGAGTTACAATGAGCAGTTCTTC. It translates to CASSRQPSGSYNEQFF. The chain couples TRBV7-8 to TRBJ2-1; 10 nucleotides line up with TRBD2. Germline-derived CDR1 and CDR2 are SGHVS and FQNEAQ. J lost 4 bases, V lost 5 bases, and 8 bases had no gene match. CDR3 size: 16 residues.

The V and J genes are TRBV27 and TRBJ2-7; 7 bases match TRBD1. V lost 10 bases to trimming and J lost 4 bases; unmatched junction nucleotides: 16. The CDR3 has 15 amino acids. Germline CDR1 MNHEY, CDR2 SMNVEV (reference sequence). This CDR3 is CAIKASGTDLYEQYF. The CDR3 coding sequence is TGTGCCATCAAAGCCTCCGGGACAGACCTTTACGAGCAGTACTTC.

The chain carries TRBV5-4 and TRBJ2-5, with 7 bases matching TRBD1. Germline V CDR1 and CDR2: SGHNT, YYREEE (reference sequence). The CDR3 runs to 13 residues. V trimming: 4 bases; J trimming: 5 bases; junction bases outside the gene matches: 5. The CDR3 bases are TGTGCCAGCAGCCCCCAGACAGGGGAGACCCAGTACTTC. It specifies CASSPQTGETQYF.

Only one count was recorded for this clone. The chain couples TRBV6-5 to TRBJ2-1, with 9 nucleotides matching TRBD2. CDR3 length equals 15 residues. Unmatched junction bases numbered 9, after V lost 8 bases and J lost 4 bases. The V gene's germline CDR1 is MNHEY and CDR2 SVGAGI. The CDR3 DNA sequence: TGTGCCAGCGGGCAGGGACTAGCCGTTTACAATGAGCAGTTCTTC. Its translation is CASGQGLAVYNEQFF.

This clone was found once. The chain has TRBV7-9 and TRBJ2-1, with 12 bases lining up with TRBD2. V lost 3 bases and J lost 9; bases outside the gene matches: 6. The CDR3 consists of 15 residues. Germline assignment: CDR1 SEHNR and CDR2 FQNEAQ (reference sequence). The CDR3 reads CASSLLAGGPSEQFF. As DNA, the CDR3 is TGTGCCAGCAGCTTGCTAGCGGGAGGGCCCAGTGAGCAGTTCTTC.

The V gene is TRBV6-1, the J gene TRBJ2-5; TRBD2 is a possible D gene (5 bases). The ends were cut back, 8 bases at V and 4 bases at J, with 14 bases in the middle. Germline CDR1 and CDR2: MNHNS and SASEGT. The CDR3 length is 13 residues. CDR3 sequence: CASSLRRGETQYF. CDR3 nucleotides: TGTGCCAGCTCCCTACGCCGGGGAGAGACCCAGTACTTC.

The CDR3 loop is CASSIGLTGSYEQYF. CDR3 nucleotides: TGTGCCAGTAGTATTGGACTCACGGGCTCCTACGAGCAGTACTTC. This chain links TRBV19 with TRBJ2-7; TRBD2 is a possible D gene (5 bases). Germline CDR1 is LNHDA and CDR2 is SQIVND (reference sequence). Trimming took off 3 bases at V and 0 bases at J, with 12 bases between the two ends. This CDR3 is 15 amino acids long.

The chain uses TRBV4-3 and TRBJ1-2, with TRBD1 as a possible D gene (6 bases). CDR3 length: 15 residues. Germline CDR1 reads LGHNA; CDR2 reads YSLEER. Trimming left V 4 bases short and J 0 bases short, with 12 bases between. The CDR3 loop reads CASSRQDSPNYGYTF. As DNA, the CDR3 is TGCGCCAGCAGCCGGCAGGACAGTCCTAACTATGGCTACACCTTC.

The chain joins TRBV9 to TRBJ2-1, with D possibly matching TRBD1 (6 bases). CDR3 length: 14 residues. Germline lookup yields CDR1 SGDLS and CDR2 YYNGEE. V was clipped by 5 bases and J by 6 bases, with 15 bases between them. This CDR3 reads CASSKTGLGNEQFF. The CDR3, as DNA: TGTGCCAGCAGTAAAACAGGGTTAGGCAATGAGCAGTTCTTC.